These 22 T cell receptor beta chains came from one sample sequenced in a study of cytomegalovirus exposure and HLA in healthy donors. Primers included in the PCR were 60 Vbeta and 13 Jbeta primers. The repertoire was sequenced with immunoSEQ multiplex PCR; TCRdb's copy has only in-frame clones and lacks some. Counted here are approximately 95,000 clones, under 90% occurring once; the ten biggest clones make up less than 5%. The sequencing input was PBMCs. The origin of the receptors is a woman in her seventies in good health and CMV-seropositive.

The V and J genes are TRBV6-1 and TRBJ2-1; D may be TRBD2 (5 bases). The CDR3 contains 13 residues. V lost 7 bases and J 6 bases, leaving 13 bases between the germline ends. CDR1 MNHNS and CDR2 SASEGT come from the germline V gene. CDR3 sequence (DNA): TGTGCCAGCAATGCGGGCGGGTCCAATGAGCAGTTCTTC. Protein sequence: CASNAGGSNEQFF.

V is TRBV4-3 and J is TRBJ1-2, with D perhaps TRBD1 (6 bases). The germline CDR1 and CDR2 sequences are LGHNA and YSLEER. The CDR3 is 15 amino acids. Trimming took off 1 base at V and 3 bases at J, with 12 bases between the two ends. The CDR3 nucleotides read TGCGCCAGCAGCCAAGTGTACGCAGGGGACTATGGCTACACCTTC. This gives the protein CASSQVYAGDYGYTF.

The CDR3 DNA reads TGTGCCAGCAGTTACGGACAGGAATTTGTAGGAGGCTACACCTTC. The encoded protein is CASSYGQEFVGGYTF. This chain connects TRBV6-5 to TRBJ1-2; TRBD1 agrees at 7 bases. CDR1 is MNHEY, CDR2 SVGAGI, per germline. The CDR3 totals 15 residues. The junction had 11 bases not matched to a gene; V was cut back by 2 bases and J by 8 bases.

The table lists this clone with a count of one. The chain is built from TRBV5-1 and TRBJ2-5; 11 positions match TRBD1. CDR1 and CDR2 (germline): SGHRS, YFSETQ. With V trimmed by 4 bases and J by 5 bases, 7 bases remained unmatched. This CDR3 comprises 15 residues. Here the CDR3 DNA reads TGCGCCAGCAGCCCCGGGACAGGGGGGACGGAGACCCAGTACTTC. Translation: CASSPGTGGTETQYF.

V usage is TRBV27 and J usage is TRBJ1-1; D is unresolved. Between the trimmed V and J ends, which lost 0 bases and 1 base, there was a span of 6 bases. Per the germline V gene, CDR1 is MNHEY and CDR2 is SMNVEV (reference sequence). There are 14 residues in the CDR3. The CDR3 region is CASSLSRSNTEAFF. In DNA, the CDR3 is TGTGCCAGCAGTTTATCGCGATCGAACACTGAAGCTTTCTTT.

The rearrangement uses TRBV2 and TRBJ1-1; TRBD1 matches at 8 bases. Unmatched junction bases numbered 8, after V lost 6 bases and J lost 5 bases. Germline V lookup: CDR1 SNHLY, CDR2 FYNNEI. The CDR3 length is 14 residues. In DNA form, the CDR3 reads TGTGCCAGCAGAAAGACAGGGGAAGGGACTGAAGCTTTCTTT. This translates into CASRKTGEGTEAFF.

This chain connects TRBV5-4 to TRBJ2-1; D might be TRBD2 (6 bases). The CDR3 runs to 14 residues. Germline CDR1 is SGHNT and CDR2 is YYREEE (reference sequence). Trimming stripped 3 bases from V and 2 bases from J, with 9 bases between. CDR3 loop: CASSSGTPYNEQFF. The DNA of the CDR3 is TGTGCCAGCAGCTCCGGGACTCCCTACAATGAGCAGTTCTTC.

This chain connects TRBV30 to TRBJ2-1; maybe TRBD1 (6 bases). Trimming cost V 4 bases and J 3 bases, with 10 bases left between them. The CDR3 has 13 amino acids. From germline, CDR1 is GTSNPN and CDR2 SVGIG (reference sequence). CDR3 amino acids: CAWTPDSYNEQFF. The DNA of the CDR3 is TGTGCCTGGACCCCGGACAGCTACAATGAGCAGTTCTTC. Full variable domain (rest looked up from reference TRBV30 and TRBJ2-1): SQTIHQWPATLVQPVGSPLSLECTVEGTSNPNLYWYRQAAGRGLQLLFYSVGIGQISSEVPQNLSASRPQDRQFILSSKKLLLSDSGFYLCAWTPDSYNEQFFGPGTRLTVL.

J is TRBJ2-3 and V is TRBV7-9, with D hard to call. CDR3 length equals 12 residues. V gave up 5 bases and J gave up 5 bases, with 8 bases separating them. CDR1 is SEHNR, CDR2 FQNEAQ, per germline (reference sequence). CDR3 sequence: CASSLQVDTQYF. CDR3 nucleotides: TGTGCCAGCAGCCTTCAGGTAGATACGCAGTATTTT.

The chain has TRBV5-4 and TRBJ1-4; 11 bases fit TRBD1. The CDR3 is made up of 15 amino acids. Germline lookup yields CDR1 SGHNT and CDR2 YYREEE (reference sequence). Germline trimming cut 1 base from V and 8 bases from J; bases unmatched to any gene: 4. CDR3 bases: TGTGCCAGCAGCTTGTGGACAGGGGGCAAGGAAAAACTGTTTTTT. Its protein product is CASSLWTGGKEKLFF.

The V call is TRBV28, the J call TRBJ1-2, with 10 bases that match TRBD1. V was clipped by 8 bases and J by 2 bases; unmatched bases: 11. The V gene's germline CDR1 is MDHEN and CDR2 SYDVKM. This CDR3 region has 16 residues. CDR3 protein: CASRPTGGSRNYGYTF. CDR3 in DNA: TGTGCCAGCCGACCGACAGGGGGCAGTAGAAACTATGGCTACACCTTC.

The V call is TRBV19, the J call TRBJ2-3; TRBD2 matches at 13 bases. J lost 6 bases, V lost 4 bases, and 10 bases had no gene match. Germline loops: CDR1 LNHDA, CDR2 SQIVND (reference sequence). The CDR3 length is 17 residues. The CDR3 DNA reads as TGTGCCAGTAGTACGACACTAGCGGGAGGGCCGGGTGATACGCAGTATTTT. It is translated as CASSTTLAGGPGDTQYF.

The chain links TRBV19 to TRBJ2-7; TRBD2 matches at 8 bases. The CDR3 totals 15 residues. V trimming: 6 bases; J trimming: 1 base; junction bases outside the gene matches: 8. The germline CDR1 and CDR2 sequences are LNHDA and SQIVND (reference sequence). The CDR3 region has the DNA TGTGCCAGTAGCCCTCGGGGGGGGGCATCCTACGAGCAGTACTTC. Translating it yields CASSPRGGASYEQYF. Filled out from reference TRBV19 and TRBJ2-7, the complete variable domain reads DGGITQSPKYLFRKEGQNVTLSCEQNLNHDAMYWYRQDPGQGLRLIYYSQIVNDFQKGDIAEGYSVSREKKESFPLTVTSAQKNPTAFYLCASSPRGGASYEQYFGPGTRLTVT.

The chain joins TRBV7-3 to TRBJ2-1, with 10 nucleotides matching TRBD2. The V segment lost 4 bases and the J segment 9 bases; nucleotides outside the gene matches: 12. There are 16 residues in the CDR3. Per the germline V gene, CDR1 is SGHTA and CDR2 is FQGTGA. The CDR3 loop is CASSSTSSGRAGEQFF. In DNA form, the CDR3 reads TGTGCCAGCAGCTCCACATCAAGCGGGAGGGCCGGTGAGCAGTTCTTC.

This chain connects TRBV7-2 to TRBJ2-1, with 13 bases lining up with TRBD2. The CDR3 spans 17 residues. J was trimmed by 7 bases and V by 6 bases; bases with no gene match: 12. The germline V gene has CDR1 SGHTA and CDR2 FQGNSA. The CDR3, as DNA: TGTGCCAGCAGTCAACATACTAGCGGGAGGGCCTTGAATGAGCAGTTCTTC. Protein: CASSQHTSGRALNEQFF. The entire variable domain, with the rest obtained from reference TRBV7-2 and TRBJ2-1, is as follows: GAGVSQSPSNKVTEKGKDVELRCDPISGHTALYWYRQSLGQGLEFLIYFQGNSAPDKSGLPSDRFSAERTGGSVSTLTIQRTQQEDSAVYLCASSQHTSGRALNEQFFGPGTRLTVL.

This clone came up a few times. This chain links TRBV6-5 with TRBJ1-5, with D uncertain. V was shortened by 3 bases and J by 0 bases, with 6 bases between the two germline ends. There are 14 residues in the CDR3. Germline CDR1 is MNHEY and CDR2 is SVGAGI. The CDR3 region is CASSYSRSNQPQHF. CDR3 coding DNA: TGTGCCAGCAGTTATTCTCGTAGCAATCAGCCCCAGCATTTT.

The chain has TRBV7-2 and TRBJ1-4, with 8 bases identical to TRBD1. In germline, CDR1 is SGHTA, CDR2 FQGNSA. The CDR3 has 16 amino acids. The V segment lost 1 base and the J segment 7 bases; nucleotides outside the gene matches: 8. CDR3 amino acids: CASSLGTGRKGEKLFF. DNA of the CDR3: TGTGCCAGCAGCTTAGGGACAGGGAGGAAAGGTGAAAAACTGTTTTTT. Full variable domain (outside the CDR3, taken from reference TRBV7-2 and TRBJ1-4): GAGVSQSPSNKVTEKGKDVELRCDPISGHTALYWYRQSLGQGLEFLIYFQGNSAPDKSGLPSDRFSAERTGGSVSTLTIQRTQQEDSAVYLCASSLGTGRKGEKLFFGSGTQLSVL.

V usage is TRBV9 and J usage is TRBJ2-7; 7 positions agree with TRBD1. J lost 4 bases, V lost 0 bases, and 4 bases had no gene match. Germline CDR1 and CDR2: SGDLS and YYNGEE. This CDR3 contains 14 residues. The CDR3 DNA is TGTGCCAGCAGCGTAGAAGACAGGGTTTACGAGCAGTACTTC. This sequence encodes CASSVEDRVYEQYF.

The chain links TRBV27 to TRBJ1-3; 8 nucleotides agree with TRBD1. Germline values: CDR1 MNHEY, CDR2 SMNVEV (reference sequence). V dropped 5 bases and J dropped 3; count of bases not matched to a gene: 6. CDR3 size: 15 residues. CDR3 bases: TGTGCCAGCAGTCCGGACAGGGCCAGTGGAAACACCATATATTTT. This translates into CASSPDRASGNTIYF.

This clone was counted a few times. The CDR3 is CASSQVITTSNQPQHF. The CDR3 nucleotides are TGCGCCAGCAGCCAAGTAATCACAACTAGCAATCAGCCCCAGCATTTT. The gene calls are TRBV4-1 and TRBJ1-5; unclear D gene. CDR1 and CDR2 (germline): MGHRA, YSYEKL. This CDR3 has 16 amino acids. V was clipped by 1 base and J by 0 bases, with 10 bases between them.

The chain joins TRBV2 to TRBJ2-2, with 7 bases lining up with TRBD1. CDR1 is SNHLY and CDR2 is FYNNEI in the germline V gene. This CDR3 has 14 residues. The V segment lost 6 bases and the J segment 8 bases; nucleotides outside the gene matches: 9. As DNA, the CDR3 is TGTGCCAGCAGGGGGAGACAGGGAGTAGGGGAGCTGTTTTTT. It translates to CASRGRQGVGELFF.

This chain joins TRBV5-4 and TRBJ1-5, with TRBD1 identical over 7 bases. CDR1 is SGHNT and CDR2 is YYREEE in the germline V gene (reference sequence). The CDR3 sequence is 15 residues long. Trimming removed 3 bases from V and 0 bases from J; junction bases left unmatched: 3. In nucleotides, the CDR3 is TGTGCCAGCAGCTCAGGGACAGCTAGCAATCAGCCCCAGCATTTT. Amino acid sequence: CASSSGTASNQPQHF.